Listed below are T cell receptor beta chains from one sample, sequenced in a study of CD8 T cells in ankylosing spondylitis. MiXCR, run by TCRdb on the 5' RACE reads, gives a single entry per CDR3 protein. The sample contains some 340,000 distinct CDR3 sequences, about 14% of which appear only once. Sequenced sample: blood, either unsorted or a sorted T cell fraction (not recorded which). The receptors here all came from a male donor with ankylosing spondylitis or in good health (not recorded which). CDR3s include the opening cysteine and the closing phenylalanine or tryptophan. Fields, in order: clone size, J gene, V gene, D gene, CDR3 DNA, CDR3 protein. A D gene is named only where the DNA matches it firmly. Where a row states a size, it is once, few, many or the class of an expanded clone; other rows omit it.

few | TRBJ2-2 | TRBV7-2 | . | TGTGCCAGCAGCTTAGTGGACAGAGCCACCGGGGAGCTGTTTTTT | CASSLVDRATGELFF
few | TRBJ2-7 | TRBV6-5 | . | TGTGCCAGCAGTTATCGGGGTAACTACGAGCAGTACTTC | CASSYRGNYEQYF
. | TRBJ2-3 | TRBV3-1 | TRBD2 | TGTGCCAGCAGCCAAGGGCCTAGCGGGGGCCTGGTAGCAGATACGCAGTATTTT | CASSQGPSGGLVADTQYF
once | TRBJ2-5 | TRBV5-1 | . | TGCGCCAGCAGCTTGAGGCAGAGCGTGGAGACCCAGTACTTC | CASSLRQSVETQYF
. | TRBJ2-2 | TRBV5-5 | . | TGTGCCAGCAGCCAAAGACTTGCGAACACCGGGGAGCTGTTTTTT | CASSQRLANTGELFF
few | TRBJ1-3 | TRBV7-9 | . | TGTGCCAGCCAAGGGGACTCTGGAAACACCATATATTTT | CASQGDSGNTIYF
. | TRBJ2-3 | TRBV5-1 | . | TGCGCCAGCAGCTTGGACGAGGAGTCGGATACGCAGTATTTT | CASSLDEESDTQYF
few | TRBJ1-2 | TRBV14 | . | TGTGCCAGCAGCCTTTCCCCCTCAGGCTACACCTTC | CASSLSPSGYTF
. | TRBJ2-5 | TRBV9 | . | TGTGCCAGCAGCGTAGGTCGGGGTGGAGGTCAAGAGACCCAGTACTTC | CASSVGRGGGQETQYF
few | TRBJ1-3 | TRBV5-6 | . | TGTGCCAGCAGCTTGGGCAGTAGTGGATACACCATATATTTT | CASSLGSSGYTIYF
. | TRBJ2-7 | TRBV5-1 | TRBD1 | TGCGCCAGCAGCTTTACAGGGGGGCCCCTCTACGAGCAGTACTTC | CASSFTGGPLYEQYF
. | TRBJ2-7 | TRBV27 | . | TGTGCCAGCAGTTTGGACAGAGTAGCGAACGAGCAGTACTTC | CASSLDRVANEQYF
many | TRBJ1-1 | TRBV12-3/TRBV12-4 | TRBD1 | TGTGCCAGCAGTCGTATAATGACAGGGTACACTGAAGCTTTCTTT | CASSRIMTGYTEAFF
few | TRBJ1-4 | TRBV6-1 | TRBD1 | TGTGCCAGCAGTGAAGCGGGGGACAGGGGGGCAGGAAAACTGTTTTTT | CASSEAGDRGAGKLFF
few | TRBJ2-7 | TRBV7-9 | . | TGTGCCAGCAGCCCCTCAGGAGGACGGACCTCCTACGAGCAGTACTTC | CASSPSGGRTSYEQYF
few | TRBJ2-3 | TRBV4-1 | . | TGCGCCAGCAGCCAAGGGGTATACACAGATACGCAGTATTTT | CASSQGVYTDTQYF
. | TRBJ2-4 | TRBV6-1 | . | TGTGCCAGCGGGGGGAAGGGAACTGTCAAAAACATTCAGTACTTC | CASGGKGTVKNIQYF
few | TRBJ2-7 | TRBV4-1 | . | TGCGCCAGCAGCCTAACAGGAGGACGTACCTACGAGCAGTACTTC | CASSLTGGRTYEQYF
. | TRBJ2-5 | TRBV7-8 | . | TGTGCCAGCAGCTCCCGAGGGAGCCGGATAGGGGAGACCCAGTACTTC | CASSSRGSRIGETQYF
. | TRBJ2-1 | TRBV5-6 | TRBD2 | TGTGCCAGCAGCTTGGGTGCTAGCGGGATATTCGGTGAGCAGTTCTTC | CASSLGASGIFGEQFF
. | TRBJ1-2 | TRBV4-1 | . | TGCGCCAGCAGCCCAGGTTCAGGACAGACAGCGAAGAGGGATGGCTACACCTTC | CASSPGSGQTAKRDGYTF
few | TRBJ1-4 | TRBV20-1 | TRBD1 | TGCAGTGCCCCCAGGGGGTCTAATGAAAAACTGTTTTTT | CSAPRGSNEKLFF
. | TRBJ2-7 | TRBV7-2 | TRBD1 | TGTGCCAGCAGCTCACGGACAGGGACCTACGAGCAGTACTTC | CASSSRTGTYEQYF
. | TRBJ2-5 | TRBV5-1 | . | TGCGCCAGCCGGGGGGCCCGCCAAGAGACCCAGTACTTC | CASRGARQETQYF
many | TRBJ1-2 | TRBV6-5 | TRBD1 | TGTGCCAGCAGTTACTCCGGACAGGGACCTCGGGGCTACACCTTC | CASSYSGQGPRGYTF
few | TRBJ1-4 | TRBV12-3/TRBV12-4 | . | TGTGCCAGCATTAAAGGGGGGTATAATGAAAAACTGTTTTTT | CASIKGGYNEKLFF
few | TRBJ1-1 | TRBV5-6 | . | TGTGCCAGCAGCTTGGAACCCGCTGAAGCTTTCTTT | CASSLEPAEAFF
. | TRBJ2-3 | TRBV19 | . | TGTGCCAGTAGTCCAGGGGCTCCTAGCACAGATACGCAGTATTTT | CASSPGAPSTDTQYF
few | TRBJ2-7 | TRBV5-4 | TRBD2 | TGTGCCAGCAGCCGTAGCGGGGGCGCATACGAGCAGTACTTC | CASSRSGGAYEQYF
few | TRBJ1-6 | TRBV2 | . | TGTGCCAGCAGTGCCCGGGGCGGCTATAATTCACCCCTCCACTTT | CASSARGGYNSPLHF
. | TRBJ2-1 | TRBV3-1 | TRBD2 | TGTGCCAGCAGCCCGCCTTGGACTAGCGGGAGGCCTAACAATGAGCAGTTCTTC | CASSPPWTSGRPNNEQFF
. | TRBJ1-6 | TRBV12-3/TRBV12-4 | . | TGTGCCAGCACCCCCGGAGGCCTCGGTTCACCCCTCCACTTT | CASTPGGLGSPLHF
. | TRBJ2-5 | TRBV3-1 | TRBD2 | TGTGCCAGCAGCCAAGATCAGCGGGGGGCCGTCCAAGAGACCCAGTACTTC | CASSQDQRGAVQETQYF
few | TRBJ2-7 | TRBV6-2/TRBV6-3 | TRBD2 | TGTGCCAGCAGTTACGACCCCCCGACTAGCGGGAGACATTGGGTTCCTCTCTACGAGCAGTACTTC | CASSYDPPTSGRHWVPLYEQYF
. | TRBJ1-5 | TRBV12-3/TRBV12-4 | . | TGTGCCAGCAGCTTCCCAGGGGTGAGCAATCAGCCCCAGCATTTT | CASSFPGVSNQPQHF
. | TRBJ1-1 | TRBV10-3 | TRBD1 | TGTGCCATCAGTGGCCGGACAGGGAAAACCACTGAAGCTTTCTTT | CAISGRTGKTTEAFF
few | TRBJ1-2 | TRBV6-1 | . | TGTGCCAGCAATCCAACAGTCAACTATGGCTACACCTTC | CASNPTVNYGYTF
. | TRBJ2-7 | TRBV5-1 | TRBD2 | TGCGCCAGCAGCTTGGAAAGCGGGGGGTCCTACGAGCAGTACTTC | CASSLESGGSYEQYF
few | TRBJ2-3 | TRBV10-3 | . | TGTGCCATCAGTGAGAGGCTAGCCCCAGATACGCAGTATTTT | CAISERLAPDTQYF
. | TRBJ2-5 | TRBV14 | . | TGTGCCAGCAGCCAAGAACGTCCCGGGCAAGAGACCCAGTACTTC | CASSQERPGQETQYF
. | TRBJ2-2 | TRBV5-1 | . | TGCGCCAGCAGCTCGGACTGGGGTTTCGGGAGCGGGGAGCTGTTTTTT | CASSSDWGFGSGELFF
. | TRBJ2-5 | TRBV20-1 | . | TGCAGTGCCCAGAAAGGGGCTAGCAGAGAGACCCAGTACTTC | CSAQKGASRETQYF
. | TRBJ2-3 | TRBV20-1 | . | TGCAGTGCTAGTGACAGCTCCAGAGGGTCAGATACGCAGTATTTT | CSASDSSRGSDTQYF
. | TRBJ2-7 | TRBV12-5 | TRBD2 | TGTGCTAGTGGTTCGGCTGGCGGGGGACCCTACGAGCAGTACTTC | CASGSAGGGPYEQYF
. | TRBJ1-1 | TRBV29-1 | TRBD1 | TGCAGCGCATCGACAGGGACGGACACTGAAGCTTTCTTT | CSASTGTDTEAFF
many | TRBJ2-1 | TRBV5-1 | . | TGCGCCAGCAGCTTAACGGCGGATTACAATGAGCAGTTCTTC | CASSLTADYNEQFF
. | TRBJ2-7 | TRBV10-2 | . | TGCGCCAGCAGTGATCTAAACGGCGGCTACGAGCAGTACTTC | CASSDLNGGYEQYF
few | TRBJ2-1 | TRBV3-1 | . | TGTGCCAGCGGGGATACCAACCTCAATGAGCAGTTCTTC | CASGDTNLNEQFF
many | TRBJ2-7 | TRBV20-1 | TRBD1 | TGCAGTGCTAGTCCCCGGGACAGGGTTAACGAGCAGTACTTC | CSASPRDRVNEQYF
. | TRBJ2-3 | TRBV3-1 | TRBD2 | TGTGCCAGCAGCCAAGACGGAGCGGGGGCCAATACGCAGTATTTT | CASSQDGAGANTQYF
. | TRBJ1-2 | TRBV5-1 | . | TGCGCCAGCAGCTTGTCGCAGGACTTCGGCTACACCTTC | CASSLSQDFGYTF
. | TRBJ2-4 | TRBV10-3 | TRBD1 | TGTGCCACCGCCCCAACAGGGGGCAAAAACATTCAGTACTTC | CATAPTGGKNIQYF
many | TRBJ2-1 | TRBV29-1 | . | TGCAGCATTAAGGGCCGTGAGCAGTTCTTC | CSIKGREQFF
. | TRBJ2-1 | TRBV6-5 | . | TGTGCCAGCATTACCAGAGGAGCACTTAGCTCCTACAATGAGCAGTTCTTC | CASITRGALSSYNEQFF